The clone carrying this T cell receptor (beta chain) was detected only a few times. The target antigen is unknown. In TCRdb, the 5' RACE reads were re-called with MiXCR into one record per CDR3 protein. The sample has hundreds of thousands of distinct CDR3 sequences; about a fifth are singletons. This specimen comes from a study of T-cell memory formation after mild COVID-19. Whole-study context: Clusters were largely donor specific. Study-wide results and caveats: Confirmation was lacking for SARS-CoV-2 specificity of second-wave clones that peaked on day 37. That cross-reactive memory joined was suggested by some responding clones appearing in pre-infection memory.

The CDR3 totals 16 residues. V shed 3 bases and J 6 bases; nucleotides not matched to a gene: 7. Germline CDR1 and CDR2: SGHVS and FNYEAQ. This TCR derives from an adult woman who had mild COVID-19 (a few samples of this study predate the infection). Cell type and time point are not known. J is TRBJ2-3 and V is TRBV7-6; TRBD2 agrees at 12 bases. The sequencing input was PBMCs or a T cell subset sorted from them (not recorded which). The chain's CDR3 is CASSFSLAGGSDTQYF. In DNA, the CDR3 is TGTGCCAGCAGCTTTTCCCTAGCGGGAGGGAGCGATACGCAGTATTTT. Full variable domain (rest looked up from reference TRBV7-6 and TRBJ2-3): GAGVSQSPRYKVTKRGQDVALRCDPISGHVSLYWYRQALGQGPEFLTYFNYEAQQDKSGLPNDRFSAERPEGSISTLTIQRTEQRDSAMYRCASSFSLAGGSDTQYFGPGTRLTVL.